This entry lists 8 T cell receptor beta chains sequenced from one sample in a study of early T cells in non-severe SARS-CoV-2 infection. TCRdb re-derived calls from the 5' RACE reads in MiXCR, one entry per CDR3 protein. The table shows approximately 69,000 distinct CDR3 sequences, with over 9.5% occurring only once. The source was whole blood, collected at baseline. These receptors were taken from an adult who was a healthcare worker with PCR-confirmed SARS-CoV-2 infection or an uninfected control (not recorded which).

This clonotype has a handful of counts. The rearrangement uses TRBV27 and TRBJ2-7; possible D gene TRBD1, 6 bases. Germline CDR1 is MNHEY and CDR2 is SMNVEV (reference sequence). The CDR3 contains 16 residues. Trimming left V 5 bases short and J 2 bases short, with 19 bases between. The CDR3 bases are TGTGCCAGCAGTCCCACACCCACAGGGTATCCCTACGAGCAGTACTTC. This encodes CASSPTPTGYPYEQYF.

This chain joins TRBV7-2 and TRBJ1-6; 11 positions match TRBD1. From germline, CDR1 is SGHTA and CDR2 FQGNSA. The junction had 7 bases not matched to a gene; V was cut back by 3 bases and J by 9 bases. The CDR3 runs 16 residues. The CDR3 here is CASSLDRGLGGSPLHF. In DNA, the CDR3 is TGTGCCAGCAGCTTGGACAGGGGGCTAGGCGGTTCACCCCTCCACTTT.

At least ten counts were recorded for this clonotype. CDR3 DNA: TGTGCCAGCAGCTTAGTGCGCAGAGCCTACGAGCAGTACTTC. This sequence encodes CASSLVRRAYEQYF. The chain couples TRBV7-2 to TRBJ2-7; no clear D. The CDR3 runs 14 residues. CDR1 and CDR2 (germline): SGHTA, FQGNSA. Between the trimmed V and J ends, which lost 1 base and 2 bases, there was a span of 9 bases.

The chain combines TRBV7-2 with TRBJ2-1; D possibly corresponds to TRBD1 (5 bases). Germline assignment: CDR1 SGHTA and CDR2 FQGNSA. With 6 bases removed from V and 3 bases from J, the gap between germline ends came to 15 bases. CDR3 length: 15 amino acids. The CDR3 DNA is TGTGCCAGCAGGGTCCGACGGACATACTACAATGAGCAGTTCTTC. Protein: CASRVRRTYYNEQFF.

This clonotype was observed a few times. The chain uses TRBV6-6 and TRBJ1-5; tentative D call: TRBD1 (5 bases). There are 13 residues in the CDR3. With 7 bases removed from V and 3 bases from J, the gap between germline ends came to 10 bases. Germline CDR1 and CDR2: MNHNY and SVGAGI (reference sequence). CDR3 loop: CASTPGHNQPQHF. In nucleotides, the CDR3 is TGTGCCAGCACTCCGGGGCACAATCAGCCCCAGCATTTT.

V gene TRBV29-1 combines with J gene TRBJ1-4; TRBD1 matches 8 bases. This CDR3 is 12 amino acids long. Germline trimming cut 7 bases from V and 4 bases from J; bases unmatched to any gene: 2. Germline CDR1 SQVTM, CDR2 ANQGSEA. The CDR3 region is CSAGGLNEKLFF. The CDR3 region has the DNA TGCAGCGCAGGGGGCCTTAATGAAAAACTGTTTTTT.

This clonotype was counted between two and nine times. The chain recombines TRBV19 with TRBJ2-7, with 7 bases lining up with TRBD1. V was pared by 6 bases and J by 3 bases, with 5 bases of the junction left unmatched. The CDR3 totals 13 residues. Germline V lookup: CDR1 LNHDA, CDR2 SQIVND (reference sequence). In DNA form, the CDR3 reads TGTGCCAGTAGAAGGACAGGAGACTACGAGCAGTACTTC. It encodes CASRRTGDYEQYF.

There are a few counts of this clonotype. The CDR3 DNA is TGTGCCAGCAGCTTCACGACAGGCCAAGAGACCCAGTACTTC. As protein: CASSFTTGQETQYF. The chain has TRBV21-1 and TRBJ2-5; TRBD1, as called in the table, went unchecked against the DNA. TRBV21-1 is noted as a pseudogene. The CDR3 has 14 residues.